Listed below are T cell receptor beta chains from one sample, sequenced in a study of blood T cell repertoires in COVID-19. Sequenced by immunoSEQ multiplex PCR; TCRdb stores in-frame clones only, minus some. The sample holds around 130,000 clones; 65% to 85% are singletons and the top ten take approximately 17%. Sequencing input: peripheral blood. The receptors originated from an elderly woman with acute or convalescent COVID-19. CDR3s include the opening cysteine and the closing phenylalanine or tryptophan. Each record gives: CDR3 length, V gene, D gene, clone size, J gene, CDR3 DNA, CDR3 protein. A D gene is named only where the DNA matches it firmly. Part of the rows lack a size; the others show once, few, many or a class for expanded clones.

cdr3_length: 15
v_call: TRBV6-5
d_call: .
clone_size: few
j_call: TRBJ2-2
cdr3_nt: TGTGCTACCATGAGGTTAGCGGCGAACACCGGGGAGCTGTTTTTT
cdr3_aa: CATMRLAANTGELFF

cdr3_length: 14
v_call: TRBV2
d_call: TRBD2
clone_size: .
j_call: TRBJ2-1
cdr3_nt: TGTGCCAGCAGGGGACTAGCGGGAGACAATGAGCAGTTCTTC
cdr3_aa: CASRGLAGDNEQFF

cdr3_length: 15
v_call: TRBV30
d_call: .
clone_size: .
j_call: TRBJ2-2
cdr3_nt: TGTGCCTGGAGTGTACCTCGTACTAGTGCCGGGGAGCTGTTTTTT
cdr3_aa: CAWSVPRTSAGELFF

cdr3_length: 16
v_call: TRBV18
d_call: TRBD1
clone_size: .
j_call: TRBJ1-2
cdr3_nt: TGTGCCAGCTCACCAGGCACGGGACAGGGGGCGCGTGGCTACACCTTC
cdr3_aa: CASSPGTGQGARGYTF

cdr3_length: 13
v_call: TRBV7-2
d_call: .
clone_size: once
j_call: TRBJ1-1
cdr3_nt: TGTGCCAGCAGCGTTCAGGGGAACACTGAAGCTTTCTTT
cdr3_aa: CASSVQGNTEAFF

cdr3_length: 15
v_call: TRBV5-4
d_call: .
clone_size: .
j_call: TRBJ2-5
cdr3_nt: TGTGCCAGCAGCCCTACCACAGGGTCCCAAGAGACCCAGTACTTC
cdr3_aa: CASSPTTGSQETQYF

cdr3_length: 13
v_call: TRBV18
d_call: .
clone_size: .
j_call: TRBJ1-2
cdr3_nt: TGTGCCAGCTCACCCTCGGGACAACCTGGCTACACCTTC
cdr3_aa: CASSPSGQPGYTF

cdr3_length: 16
v_call: TRBV2
d_call: TRBD2
clone_size: .
j_call: TRBJ2-2
cdr3_nt: TGTGCCAGCAGCCTCGGCCTAGCGGGGAACACCGGGGAGCTGTTTTTT
cdr3_aa: CASSLGLAGNTGELFF

cdr3_length: 17
v_call: TRBV7-2
d_call: .
clone_size: .
j_call: TRBJ2-4
cdr3_nt: TGTGCCAGCAGCTTAAGGGGTGGGGCGAACGCCAAAAACATTCAGTACTTC
cdr3_aa: CASSLRGGANAKNIQYF

cdr3_length: 19
v_call: TRBV30
d_call: TRBD1
clone_size: .
j_call: TRBJ1-1
cdr3_nt: TGTGCCTGGAGGTCCAGCTGGGGCACAGGGGGCCCTCGGAACACTGAAGCTTTCTTT
cdr3_aa: CAWRSSWGTGGPRNTEAFF

cdr3_length: 18
v_call: TRBV6-2/TRBV6-3
d_call: TRBD2
clone_size: .
j_call: TRBJ2-1
cdr3_nt: TGTGCCAGCAGTTACTCTGAACCCGGGACTAGCGGATACAATGAGCAGTTCTTC
cdr3_aa: CASSYSEPGTSGYNEQFF

cdr3_length: 16
v_call: TRBV29-1
d_call: TRBD1
clone_size: .
j_call: TRBJ2-7
cdr3_nt: TGCAGCGTCCCCGGGACAGGGGCGTGGGAATACTACGAGCAGTACTTC
cdr3_aa: CSVPGTGAWEYYEQYF

cdr3_length: 16
v_call: TRBV27
d_call: .
clone_size: .
j_call: TRBJ2-2
cdr3_nt: TGTGCCAGCAGTTTATGGGGCGGATCGAACACCGGGGAGCTGTTTTTT
cdr3_aa: CASSLWGGSNTGELFF

cdr3_length: 16
v_call: TRBV5-6
d_call: .
clone_size: .
j_call: TRBJ1-2
cdr3_nt: TGTGCCAGCAGCCTGAGTGACAGGCACCCTAACTATGGCTACACCTTC
cdr3_aa: CASSLSDRHPNYGYTF

cdr3_length: 13
v_call: TRBV6-5
d_call: .
clone_size: few
j_call: TRBJ1-1
cdr3_nt: TGTGCCAGCAGTAATCTGGGGGCCACTGAAGCTTTCTTT
cdr3_aa: CASSNLGATEAFF

cdr3_length: 17
v_call: TRBV5-1
d_call: TRBD2
clone_size: .
j_call: TRBJ2-5
cdr3_nt: TGCGCCAGCAGCTTGGGACTAGCGGGGAACTTACAAGAGACCCAGTACTTC
cdr3_aa: CASSLGLAGNLQETQYF

cdr3_length: 20
v_call: TRBV6-6
d_call: TRBD1
clone_size: .
j_call: TRBJ1-5
cdr3_nt: TGTGCCAGCAGCCAGCGTAGGGACAGGGGCCTGGGCAATAGCAATCAGCCCCAGCATTTT
cdr3_aa: CASSQRRDRGLGNSNQPQHF

cdr3_length: 17
v_call: TRBV2
d_call: TRBD2
clone_size: .
j_call: TRBJ2-5
cdr3_nt: TGTGCCAGCAGTGGCGGGTCGGGGCGGGGGTTAGAAGAGACCCAGTACTTC
cdr3_aa: CASSGGSGRGLEETQYF

cdr3_length: 14
v_call: TRBV7-2
d_call: TRBD1
clone_size: .
j_call: TRBJ2-2
cdr3_nt: TGTGCCAGCAGCGGGACAGCAAACACCGGGGAGCTGTTTTTT
cdr3_aa: CASSGTANTGELFF

cdr3_length: 13
v_call: TRBV12-3/TRBV12-4
d_call: .
clone_size: once
j_call: TRBJ1-1
cdr3_nt: TGTGCCAGCAGTTTTGAGAGGGGGACTGAAGCTTTCTTT
cdr3_aa: CASSFERGTEAFF

cdr3_length: 16
v_call: TRBV7-2
d_call: TRBD1
clone_size: once
j_call: TRBJ2-5
cdr3_nt: TGTGCCAGCAGCCCGAGACAGGGATGGTCAGGGGAGACCCAGTACTTC
cdr3_aa: CASSPRQGWSGETQYF

cdr3_length: 16
v_call: TRBV18
d_call: TRBD1
clone_size: .
j_call: TRBJ1-1
cdr3_nt: TGTGCCAGCTCGGAGGGGGCTGTGAGGGGGAACACTGAAGCTTTCTTT
cdr3_aa: CASSEGAVRGNTEAFF

cdr3_length: 15
v_call: TRBV7-2
d_call: TRBD2
clone_size: .
j_call: TRBJ2-7
cdr3_nt: TGTGCCAGCAGCTCCCTGCCTAGCGGGAGATACGAGCAGTACTTC
cdr3_aa: CASSSLPSGRYEQYF

cdr3_length: 16
v_call: TRBV29-1
d_call: .
clone_size: .
j_call: TRBJ2-2
cdr3_nt: TGCAGCGTTGCCAGTTCAGGGGAATCGAACACCGGGGAGCTGTTTTTT
cdr3_aa: CSVASSGESNTGELFF

cdr3_length: 13
v_call: TRBV5-1
d_call: .
clone_size: .
j_call: TRBJ1-1
cdr3_nt: TGCGCCAGCAGCTTGGTAGCGGGGACTGAAGCTTTCTTT
cdr3_aa: CASSLVAGTEAFF

cdr3_length: 15
v_call: TRBV12-5
d_call: TRBD1
clone_size: few
j_call: TRBJ1-2
cdr3_nt: TGTGCTAGTGGTTTAGGAGGACAGGGACCCTATGGCTACACCTTC
cdr3_aa: CASGLGGQGPYGYTF

cdr3_length: 15
v_call: TRBV19
d_call: .
clone_size: .
j_call: TRBJ1-4
cdr3_nt: TGTGCCAGTAGCGGCCCGGGAGCAACTAATGAAAAACTGTTTTTT
cdr3_aa: CASSGPGATNEKLFF

cdr3_length: 14
v_call: TRBV7-2
d_call: .
clone_size: .
j_call: TRBJ2-1
cdr3_nt: TGTGCCAGCAGCCCAGACAATATCTACAATGAGCAGTTCTTC
cdr3_aa: CASSPDNIYNEQFF

cdr3_length: 15
v_call: TRBV3-1/TRBV3-2
d_call: TRBD2
clone_size: .
j_call: TRBJ2-7
cdr3_nt: TGTGCCAGCAGCCCTTGGACTAGCGGGGGCGGCGAGCAGTACTTC
cdr3_aa: CASSPWTSGGGEQYF

cdr3_length: 13
v_call: TRBV6-2/TRBV6-3
d_call: .
clone_size: .
j_call: TRBJ1-1
cdr3_nt: TGTGCCAGCAGTTACTCGACGGGTACCTTGGCTTTCTTT
cdr3_aa: CASSYSTGTLAFF

cdr3_length: 16
v_call: TRBV5-4
d_call: TRBD1
clone_size: .
j_call: TRBJ2-2
cdr3_nt: TGTGCCAGCAGCATTCGGACAGGTTCGAACACCGGGGAGCTGTTTTTT
cdr3_aa: CASSIRTGSNTGELFF

cdr3_length: 15
v_call: TRBV5-1
d_call: .
clone_size: .
j_call: TRBJ1-5
cdr3_nt: TGCGCCAGCAGCTTTGACGGAGCCCCCGATCAGCCCCAGCATTTT
cdr3_aa: CASSFDGAPDQPQHF

cdr3_length: 18
v_call: TRBV5-1
d_call: .
clone_size: .
j_call: TRBJ1-2
cdr3_nt: TGCGCCAGCAGCTTGTCGGGCCAAGGAATGACAGTCGCCTATGGCTACACCTTC
cdr3_aa: CASSLSGQGMTVAYGYTF

cdr3_length: 17
v_call: TRBV13
d_call: TRBD2
clone_size: .
j_call: TRBJ2-3
cdr3_nt: TGTGCCAGCAGCTCGGGACTAGCCGGGACCGGGGCAGATACGCAGTATTTT
cdr3_aa: CASSSGLAGTGADTQYF

cdr3_length: 15
v_call: TRBV30
d_call: TRBD2
clone_size: once
j_call: TRBJ2-2
cdr3_nt: TGTGCCTGGAGTGTAAACGCGGGAGCCCCCGGGGAGCTGTTTTTT
cdr3_aa: CAWSVNAGAPGELFF

cdr3_length: 14
v_call: TRBV7-9
d_call: TRBD1
clone_size: .
j_call: TRBJ1-6
cdr3_nt: TGTGCCAGCAGCGCCACAGGGGTACATTCACCCCTCCACTTT
cdr3_aa: CASSATGVHSPLHF

cdr3_length: 12
v_call: TRBV6-2/TRBV6-3
d_call: .
clone_size: .
j_call: TRBJ2-7
cdr3_nt: TGTGCCAGCAGCCGACCAGGGACTCCTGAGTACTTC
cdr3_aa: CASSRPGTPEYF

cdr3_length: 14
v_call: TRBV27
d_call: .
clone_size: .
j_call: TRBJ1-2
cdr3_nt: TGTGCCAGCAGTTTAAGCAGGTCTAACTATGGCTACACCTTC
cdr3_aa: CASSLSRSNYGYTF

cdr3_length: 15
v_call: TRBV4-3
d_call: TRBD1
clone_size: .
j_call: TRBJ1-1
cdr3_nt: TGCGCCAGCAGTCCCGGACAGGGATGGAGCACTGAAGCTTTCTTT
cdr3_aa: CASSPGQGWSTEAFF

cdr3_length: 15
v_call: TRBV10-3
d_call: TRBD2
clone_size: .
j_call: TRBJ2-2
cdr3_nt: TGTGCCATCGCGGGGGGGCAGGGGCACACCGGGGAGCTGTTTTTT
cdr3_aa: CAIAGGQGHTGELFF

cdr3_length: 16
v_call: TRBV7-2
d_call: TRBD2
clone_size: .
j_call: TRBJ2-7
cdr3_nt: TGTGCCAGCAGCTTAGCTGGCGGGAGGGCCGGTTACGAGCAGTACTTC
cdr3_aa: CASSLAGGRAGYEQYF

cdr3_length: 19
v_call: TRBV27
d_call: .
clone_size: .
j_call: TRBJ1-3
cdr3_nt: TGTGCCAGCAGCCACGGGACTCCCGCCGTCGGCGAGTCTGGAAACACCATATATTTT
cdr3_aa: CASSHGTPAVGESGNTIYF

cdr3_length: 15
v_call: TRBV7-2
d_call: TRBD1
clone_size: few
j_call: TRBJ2-5
cdr3_nt: TGTGCCAGCAGCAAAGGACAGGGGGCCACGGAGACCCAGTACTTC
cdr3_aa: CASSKGQGATETQYF

cdr3_length: 15
v_call: TRBV11-2
d_call: TRBD2
clone_size: .
j_call: TRBJ2-3
cdr3_nt: TGTGCCAGCAGCTCCAACGGACTAGCTTCAGATACGCAGTATTTT
cdr3_aa: CASSSNGLASDTQYF

cdr3_length: 13
v_call: TRBV12-3/TRBV12-4
d_call: .
clone_size: .
j_call: TRBJ1-1
cdr3_nt: TGTGCCAGCAGTCCTCGGACATATACTGAAGCTTTCTTT
cdr3_aa: CASSPRTYTEAFF

cdr3_length: 15
v_call: TRBV19
d_call: .
clone_size: few
j_call: TRBJ1-5
cdr3_nt: TGTGCCAGTAGTCCCCGTTACAGGGAAGGTCAGCCCCAGCATTTT
cdr3_aa: CASSPRYREGQPQHF

cdr3_length: 17
v_call: TRBV7-7
d_call: .
clone_size: .
j_call: TRBJ1-1
cdr3_nt: TGTGCTAGCAGTAAACTGCCAGGACAGAACATGAACACTGAAGCTTTCTTT
cdr3_aa: CASSKLPGQNMNTEAFF

cdr3_length: 14
v_call: TRBV6-2/TRBV6-3
d_call: TRBD1
clone_size: .
j_call: TRBJ1-2
cdr3_nt: TGTGCCAGCAGTTACCGACAGGGGAACTATGGCTACACCTTC
cdr3_aa: CASSYRQGNYGYTF

cdr3_length: 16
v_call: TRBV7-2
d_call: TRBD2
clone_size: .
j_call: TRBJ2-2
cdr3_nt: TGTGCCAGCAGCTTAGTTGGGACTAGCGCAACCGGGGAGCTGTTTTTT
cdr3_aa: CASSLVGTSATGELFF

cdr3_length: 13
v_call: TRBV10-3
d_call: .
clone_size: .
j_call: TRBJ2-7
cdr3_nt: TGTGCCATCGGGGGCAGGGATTCGGTCGAGCAGTACTTC
cdr3_aa: CAIGGRDSVEQYF

cdr3_length: 16
v_call: TRBV20-1
d_call: .
clone_size: few
j_call: TRBJ1-6
cdr3_nt: TGCAGTGCTAGTAGGCGCGGGGTTTCCTATAATTCACCCCTCCACTTT
cdr3_aa: CSASRRGVSYNSPLHF

cdr3_length: 17
v_call: TRBV25-1
d_call: TRBD1
clone_size: .
j_call: TRBJ1-5
cdr3_nt: TGTGCCAGCAGTGGGGGGACAGGGACCCTTTACAATCAGCCCCAGCATTTT
cdr3_aa: CASSGGTGTLYNQPQHF

cdr3_length: 13
v_call: TRBV29-1
d_call: .
clone_size: .
j_call: TRBJ1-1
cdr3_nt: TGCAGCGTTGAAGATGGGGGGACCACTGAAGCTTTCTTT
cdr3_aa: CSVEDGGTTEAFF

cdr3_length: 14
v_call: TRBV6-5
d_call: TRBD1
clone_size: .
j_call: TRBJ1-3
cdr3_nt: TGTGCCAGCAGCATCAGGGGGCCTGGAAACACCATATATTTT
cdr3_aa: CASSIRGPGNTIYF

cdr3_length: 13
v_call: TRBV7-2
d_call: .
clone_size: .
j_call: TRBJ2-3
cdr3_nt: TGTGCCAGCAGCTTATGGCCTACAGATACGCAGTATTTT
cdr3_aa: CASSLWPTDTQYF

cdr3_length: 14
v_call: TRBV5-1
d_call: TRBD1
clone_size: .
j_call: TRBJ1-4
cdr3_nt: TGCGCCAGCAGCTTGGACAGGGGGAATGAAAAACTGTTTTTT
cdr3_aa: CASSLDRGNEKLFF

cdr3_length: 15
v_call: TRBV6-5
d_call: .
clone_size: once
j_call: TRBJ1-3
cdr3_nt: TGTGCCAGCAGGCCAGGACAGCGCTCTGGAAACACCATATATTTT
cdr3_aa: CASRPGQRSGNTIYF